This entry lists 25 T cell receptor beta chains sequenced from one sample in a study of T cell responses to AZD1222 COVID-19 vaccine. Method: immunoSEQ multiplex PCR; TCRdb's copy keeps in-frame clones and lacks some. The sample lists 130,000 to 150,000 clones; more than 70% were seen once. Here the sequenced sample was peripheral blood, taken on day 0 of AZD1222 vaccination. These receptor sequences come from an adult in good health.

This rearrangement joins TRBV5-4 to TRBJ1-1; 7 positions agree with TRBD1. The CDR3 runs to 14 residues. V lost 3 bases, J lost 8 bases, and 10 bases stayed unmatched. The germline V gene has CDR1 SGHNT and CDR2 YYREEE (reference sequence). This chain's CDR3 is CASSSLTGYREAFF. The CDR3 DNA follows: TGTGCCAGCAGCTCTTTGACAGGGTATAGGGAAGCTTTCTTT.

This rearrangement joins TRBV28 to TRBJ1-1; D is unclear. The CDR3 extends over 14 amino acids. Trimming stripped 3 bases from V and 0 bases from J, with 8 bases between. Germline-derived CDR1 and CDR2 are MDHEN and SYDVKM. CDR3 in DNA: TGTGCCAGCAGTTTGGACGGTATGAACACTGAAGCTTTCTTT. Amino acid sequence: CASSLDGMNTEAFF.

A note on this clone: The germline gene is not matched at one end of the junction; a read error may be the cause. The rearrangement joins TRBV7-9 to TRBJ1-4; weak D call: TRBD1 (6 bases). Per the germline V gene, CDR1 is SEHNR and CDR2 is FQNEAQ (reference sequence). The CDR3 is made up of 13 amino acids. The CDR3 DNA follows: TGTGCCAGCAGCTTATCATTAGACAGGCCCCTGGGGTTT. Translating gives CASSLSLDRPLGF. Variable domain in full (rest from reference TRBV7-9 and TRBJ1-4): DTGVSQNPRHKITKRGQNVTFRCDPISEHNRLYWYRQTLGQGPEFLTYFQNEAQLEKSRLLSDRFSAERPKGSFSTLEIQRTEQGDSAMYLCASSLSLDRPLGFGSGTQLSVL.

The chain uses TRBV19 and TRBJ1-6; 12 bases agree with TRBD1. V shed 5 bases, J shed 11 bases, and the junction held 7 bases outside the gene matches. The germline V gene has CDR1 LNHDA and CDR2 SQIVND (reference sequence). The CDR3 is 15 residues long. CDR3 nucleotide sequence: TGTGCCAGTAGTGCTGGGACAGGGGGCCGGACACCCCTCCACTTT. This encodes CASSAGTGGRTPLHF.

The rearrangement joins TRBV2 to TRBJ2-1, with 7 bases that match TRBD1. V was pared by 3 bases and J by 13 bases, with 15 bases of the junction left unmatched. The length of the CDR3 is 15 residues. CDR1 and CDR2 (germline): SNHLY, FYNNEI. The DNA for the CDR3 is TGTGCCAGCAGTGAGGATTGGACAGGAGGACTCCCACAGTTCTTC. Amino acids: CASSEDWTGGLPQFF.

This clone came up once. V gene TRBV6-5 combines with J gene TRBJ1-1; unclear D gene. CDR1 and CDR2 (germline): MNHEY, SVGAGI. The ends were cut back, 6 bases at V and 1 base at J, with 12 bases in the middle. The CDR3 consists of 14 residues. CDR3 protein: CASSARAANTEAFF. CDR3 sequence (DNA): TGTGCCAGCAGCGCGAGGGCGGCGAACACTGAAGCTTTCTTT.

The chain couples TRBV12-5 to TRBJ1-5, with D hard to call. The germline V gene encodes CDR1 LGHNT and CDR2 FRNRAP. CDR3 length: 14 residues. The V end lost 6 bases, the J end lost 6 bases, and 15 bases lay between the germline ends. The DNA for the CDR3 is TGTGCTAGTGGATCGAATGGTCCGGTTCAGCCCCAGCATTTT. Translated, it gives CASGSNGPVQPQHF.

V gene TRBV24-1 combines with J gene TRBJ2-5; D perhaps matches TRBD1 (6 bases). V lost 0 bases and J lost 4, with 11 bases in between. Germline V lookup: CDR1 KGHDR, CDR2 SFDVKD. This CDR3 comprises 15 residues. Written as DNA, the CDR3 is TGTGCCACCAGTGATTTGGAGGGCAGGGGAGAGACCCAGTACTTC. Translation: CATSDLEGRGETQYF.

The gene calls are TRBV9 and TRBJ1-1, with TRBD1 identical over 8 bases. The V gene's germline CDR1 is SGDLS and CDR2 YYNGEE. The CDR3 has 14 residues. V lost 4 bases to trimming and J lost 3 bases; unmatched junction nucleotides: 5. In DNA form, the CDR3 reads TGTGCCAGCAGCACAGGACAGGGCTACACTGAAGCTTTCTTT. It codes for CASSTGQGYTEAFF.

V and J are TRBV25-1 and TRBJ2-1; 8 nucleotides match TRBD2. The CDR3 totals 15 residues. The ends lost 2 bases at V and 2 bases at J; junction bases unmatched: 2. The germline gives CDR1 MGHDK, CDR2 SYGVNS. The CDR3 sequence is CASSETSGPYNEQFF. CDR3 DNA sequence: TGTGCCAGCAGTGAAACTAGCGGCCCCTACAATGAGCAGTTCTTC.

DNA for the CDR3: TGTGCCAGCAGCACAGGGTTGCACACTGAAGCTTTCTTT. It yields the protein CASSTGLHTEAFF. The V and J genes are TRBV5-4 and TRBJ1-1, with D possibly matching TRBD1 (6 bases). The germline V gene encodes CDR1 SGHNT and CDR2 YYREEE (reference sequence). This CDR3 spans 13 amino acids. V was trimmed by 4 bases and J by 3 bases, leaving 10 bases between them. The entire variable domain, with the rest obtained from reference TRBV5-4 and TRBJ1-1, is as follows: ETGVTQSPTHLIKTRGQQVTLRCSSQSGHNTVSWYQQALGQGPQFIFQYYREEENGRGNFPPRFSGLQFPNYSSELNVNALELDDSALYLCASSTGLHTEAFFGQGTRLTVV.

The chain is built from TRBV6-1 and TRBJ2-6; possible D gene TRBD2, 5 bases. V dropped 0 bases and J dropped 3 bases, with 9 bases sitting between them. This CDR3 has 16 amino acids. From germline, CDR1 is MNHNS and CDR2 SASEGT. CDR3 sequence reads: CASSEAASFGANVLTF. CDR3 sequence (DNA): TGTGCCAGCAGTGAAGCAGCTAGCTTTGGGGCCAACGTCCTGACTTTC.

The V call is TRBV13, the J call TRBJ1-1; D gene uncertain. The germline V and J ends were trimmed by 5 bases and 1 base, with 11 bases remaining between them. There are 14 residues in the CDR3. Germline-derived CDR1 and CDR2 are PRHDT and FYEKMQ (reference sequence). CDR3 sequence (DNA): TGTGCCAGCAGCCCGAATAGCGAGAACACTGAAGCTTTCTTT. This gives the protein CASSPNSENTEAFF. The whole variable domain, remainder taken from reference TRBV13 and TRBJ1-1, is AAGVIQSPRHLIKEKRETATLKCYPIPRHDTVYWYQQGPGQDPQFLISFYEKMQSDKGSIPDRFSAQQFSDYHSELNMSSLELGDSALYFCASSPNSENTEAFFGQGTRLTVV.

V and J are TRBV7-3 and TRBJ2-1; 13 positions agree with TRBD2. The ends lost 5 bases at V and 0 bases at J; junction bases unmatched: 10. The germline gives CDR1 SGHTA, CDR2 FQGTGA. This CDR3 has 19 amino acids. The DNA for the CDR3 is TGTGCCAGCAGCGCGGGACTAGCGGGACGTATCGGCTCCTACAATGAGCAGTTCTTC. Amino acid sequence: CASSAGLAGRIGSYNEQFF.

The sample holds one count of this clone. V gene TRBV4-3 combines with J gene TRBJ2-2, with 8 bases lining up with TRBD2. This CDR3 is built from 15 residues. The ends lost 4 bases at V and 0 bases at J; junction bases unmatched: 1. Germline values: CDR1 LGHNA, CDR2 YSLEER. CDR3 amino acids: CASSRSGANTGELFF. The CDR3, as DNA: TGCGCCAGCAGCCGTAGCGGGGCGAACACCGGGGAGCTGTTTTTT.

The chain is built from TRBV19 and TRBJ1-4; D is possibly TRBD1 (6 bases). The CDR3 is 17 residues long. V was cut by 11 bases and J by 8 bases, with 30 bases left in between. The germline gives CDR1 LNHDA, CDR2 SQIVND (reference sequence). The CDR3 loop reads CASSRTAQGPLGEKLFF. CDR3 bases: TGTGCCTCATCCCGGACAGCCCAAGGTCCTCTTGGGGAAAAACTGTTTTTT.

The chain is built from TRBV7-8 and TRBJ2-5; a possible D gene is TRBD2 (5 bases). In germline, CDR1 is SGHVS, CDR2 FQNEAQ. This CDR3 contains 14 residues. The V gene lost 5 bases and the J gene lost 3 bases, with 13 bases spanning the gap. CDR3 sequence (DNA): TGTGCCAGCAGCCTTCAGAGGCGGGAAGAGACCCAGTACTTC. Translated, it gives CASSLQRREETQYF.

The chain has TRBV6-4 and TRBJ2-1; the match to TRBD2 covers 9 bases. The ends lost 4 bases at V and 10 bases at J; junction bases unmatched: 8. The CDR3 runs 14 residues. From germline, CDR1 is MRHNA and CDR2 SNTAGT. CDR3: CASSVIAGVREQFF. In nucleotides, the CDR3 is TGTGCCAGCAGTGTGATAGCGGGAGTGCGGGAGCAGTTCTTC.

The chain combines TRBV6-5 with TRBJ2-1, with 9 bases lining up with TRBD1. The germline CDR1 and CDR2 sequences are MNHEY and SVGAGI. CDR3 length equals 15 residues. The junction had 11 bases not matched to a gene; V was cut back by 6 bases and J by 8 bases. The CDR3 spells CASRTGTGTIDEQFF. The CDR3 DNA reads TGTGCCAGCAGGACCGGGACAGGGACTATCGATGAGCAGTTCTTC.

CDR3 in amino acids: CASSDTGYTEAFF. CDR3 coding DNA: TGTGCCAGCAGTGATACAGGGTACACTGAAGCTTTCTTT. This chain connects TRBV6-1 to TRBJ1-1, with D maybe TRBD1 (6 bases). The CDR3 loop spans 13 amino acids. The V and J ends lost 3 bases and 3 bases respectively, with 8 bases between them. Germline CDR1 MNHNS, CDR2 SASEGT.

The chain couples TRBV21-1 to TRBJ2-5. TRBV21-1 is marked as a pseudogene. CDR3 length: 17 amino acids. CDR3 sequence reads: CASSLHTGGTVGETQYF. The CDR3 coding sequence is TGTGCCAGCAGCCTTCATACTGGTGGCACCGTGGGGGAGACCCAGTACTTC.

J is TRBJ2-5 and V is TRBV7-9; no clear D. Germline loops: CDR1 SEHNR, CDR2 FQNEAQ (reference sequence). The CDR3 covers 14 residues. V lost 4 bases and J 5 bases, leaving 14 bases between the germline ends. The CDR3 sequence is CASSSRTARETQYF. The CDR3 bases are TGTGCCAGCAGCTCCAGGACGGCCAGGGAGACCCAGTACTTC.

The chain combines TRBV19 with TRBJ1-1, with D unresolved. V dropped 3 bases and J dropped 2 bases, with 7 bases sitting between them. Germline lookup yields CDR1 LNHDA and CDR2 SQIVND (reference sequence). The CDR3 consists of 13 residues. The CDR3 protein is CASSIWDNTEAFF. The CDR3 DNA reads as TGTGCCAGTAGTATTTGGGATAACACTGAAGCTTTCTTT.

The chain links TRBV7-3 to TRBJ2-3; D not certain. CDR1 is SGHTA and CDR2 is FQGTGA in the germline V gene. This CDR3 comprises 14 residues. Trimming shortened V by 2 bases and J by 2 bases, and 8 bases separated the two germline ends. DNA for the CDR3: TGTGCCAGCAGCTTATTCGGCAACACAGATACGCAGTATTTT. Translation: CASSLFGNTDTQYF.

The chain joins TRBV5-4 to TRBJ1-4, with 7 bases fitting TRBD1. The CDR3 length is 14 residues. Germline V lookup: CDR1 SGHNT, CDR2 YYREEE (reference sequence). Trimming at V came to 2 bases and at J to 6 bases, leaving 4 bases not matched to a gene. DNA of the CDR3: TGTGCCAGCAGCTTTGGGCAGGGGGATGAAAAACTGTTTTTT. Translation gives CASSFGQGDEKLFF.